Listed here is a single T cell receptor beta chain. This entry comes from a study of cytomegalovirus exposure and HLA in healthy donors. The CDR3 runs 18 residues. Germline-derived CDR1 and CDR2 are SGHVS and FNYEAQ. Trimming removed 5 bases from V and 7 bases from J; junction bases left unmatched: 19. PCR used 60 Vbeta primers and 13 Jbeta primers. TCRdb's copy holds only in-frame clones and misses some; the assay was immunoSEQ multiplex PCR. Of under 250,000 clones listed, roughly 80% are singletons. The source of this sequence is a woman aged 40 to 55 in good health and CMV-seronegative. Sequenced sample: PBMCs. The J gene is TRBJ2-1, the V gene TRBV7-6, with 8 bases that match TRBD2. The CDR3 nucleotides read TGTGCCAGCAGCCCTCCCCGGAATAAGCGGGAGAATAGGAATGAGCAGTTCTTC. It codes for CASSPPRNKRENRNEQFF.